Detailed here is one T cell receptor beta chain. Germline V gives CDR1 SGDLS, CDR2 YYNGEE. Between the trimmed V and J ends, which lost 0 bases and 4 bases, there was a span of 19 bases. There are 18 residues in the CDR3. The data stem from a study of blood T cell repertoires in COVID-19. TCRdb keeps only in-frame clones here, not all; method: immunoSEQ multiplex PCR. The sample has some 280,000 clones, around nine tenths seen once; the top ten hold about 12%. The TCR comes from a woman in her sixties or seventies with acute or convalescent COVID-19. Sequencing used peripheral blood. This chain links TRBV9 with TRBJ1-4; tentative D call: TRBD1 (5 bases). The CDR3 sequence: CASSVGGRRGSGNEKLFF. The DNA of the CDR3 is TGTGCCAGCAGCGTAGGGGGCCGGAGGGGCTCTGGTAATGAAAAACTGTTTTTT.